This TCR beta chain was sequenced for a study of CD8 T cells in Susac syndrome. An amount of RNA that ranged from roughly 0.45 to 1 ug was reverse transcribed with random hexamers. TCRdb fed the immunoSEQ multiplex PCR reads into MiXCR, producing one record per CDR3 protein. This sample yields about 180,000 distinct CDR3 sequences, of which about 95% are seen a single time; 0.085% to 0.1% belongs to the top ten. V lost 2 bases, J lost 3 bases, and 6 bases stayed unmatched. The CDR3 length is 15 residues. In germline, CDR1 is SGHRS, CDR2 YFSETQ. Sequenced material: CD4+ T cells from PBMCs. V usage is TRBV5-1 and J usage is TRBJ2-7; TRBD1 aligns across 9 bases. The sequence was collected from a human donor with Susac syndrome. The CDR3 region is CASSFRDREYYEQYF. Here the CDR3 DNA reads TGCGCCAGCAGCTTCCGGGACAGGGAATACTACGAGCAGTACTTC.